These 21 T cell receptor beta chains originate from one sample sequenced in a study of T cells in narcolepsy. The table came from immunoSEQ multiplex PCR; TCRdb's copy has only in-frame clones and leaves some out. The sample contains 30,000 to 40,000 clones, around four fifths of which appear only once. Sequencing was performed on CD45RA- memory CD4+ T cells from PBMCs. The receptors derive from a human donor with narcolepsy.

The rearrangement links TRBV19 to TRBJ1-5, with a tentative D call TRBD1 (5 bases). CDR3 length: 13 amino acids. V lost 6 bases to trimming and J lost 3 bases, with 9 bases between them. Germline assignment: CDR1 LNHDA and CDR2 SQIVND (reference sequence). The CDR3 region has the DNA TGTGCCAGTAGCCAGACAGTCAATCAGCCCCAGCATTTT. As protein: CASSQTVNQPQHF.

The chain couples TRBV5-1 to TRBJ1-1; 9 nucleotides match TRBD1. Germline V gene data show CDR1 as SGHRS and CDR2 as YFSETQ. The V segment lost 4 bases and the J segment 4 bases; nucleotides outside the gene matches: 2. The length of the CDR3 is 13 residues. For the CDR3, the DNA is TGCGCCAGCAGCGGGGGACAGGGCACTGAAGCTTTCTTT. This sequence encodes CASSGGQGTEAFF.

The gene calls are TRBV7-2 and TRBJ2-3, with TRBD2 matching over 12 bases. The length of the CDR3 is 18 residues. Trimming at V came to 0 bases and at J to 0 bases, leaving 4 bases not matched to a gene. CDR1 and CDR2 from the germline V gene are SGHTA and FQGNSA. The CDR3 sequence is CASSLAGLAGDSTDTQYF. The CDR3 DNA reads TGTGCCAGCAGCTTAGCGGGACTAGCGGGCGATAGCACAGATACGCAGTATTTT.

The chain links TRBV4-2 to TRBJ2-7; 9 nucleotides align to TRBD2. CDR3 size: 15 residues. From germline, CDR1 is LGHNA and CDR2 YNFKEQ. The trim removed 0 bases at V and 4 bases at J, leaving 4 bases unmatched. The DNA for the CDR3 is TGTGCCAGCAGCCAAGATCGGACTAGCGTTTACGAGCAGTACTTC. This translates into CASSQDRTSVYEQYF.

The rearrangement uses TRBV6-1 and TRBJ2-3; the match to TRBD1 covers 9 bases. The CDR3 runs to 14 residues. Germline CDR1 reads MNHNS; CDR2 reads SASEGT. The J segment lost 2 bases and the V segment lost 10 bases, leaving 7 bases of the junction unmatched. The chain's CDR3 is CATSRTGDTDTQYF. In nucleotides, the CDR3 is TGTGCCACCTCCAGGACAGGGGACACAGATACGCAGTATTTT.

V gene TRBV28 combines with J gene TRBJ2-1; weak D call: TRBD2 (6 bases). There are 12 residues in the CDR3. The germline gives CDR1 MDHEN, CDR2 SYDVKM. As DNA, the CDR3 is TGTGCGGGGGGAGGAGGGCCCAATGAGCAGTTCTTC. Protein: CAGGGGPNEQFF.

The CDR3 spells CAISAGTQATNEKLFF. The CDR3 DNA is TGTGCCATCAGTGCCGGCACGCAGGCAACTAATGAAAAACTGTTTTTT. This chain links TRBV10-3 with TRBJ1-4; D uncertain. The germline gives CDR1 ENHRY, CDR2 SYGVKD. The V and J ends lost 4 bases and 0 bases respectively, with 12 bases between them. The CDR3 is 16 amino acids.

The DNA for the CDR3 is TGCGCCAGCAGCTTGGGACAGGGGCCCTACAATGAGCAGTTCTTC. Amino acid sequence: CASSLGQGPYNEQFF. The V gene is TRBV5-1, the J gene TRBJ2-1, with TRBD1 matching 8 bases. Germline trimming cut 0 bases from V and 2 bases from J; bases unmatched to any gene: 1. The CDR3 spans 15 residues. Germline CDR1 SGHRS, CDR2 YFSETQ.

The chain links TRBV7-2 to TRBJ1-2; D is unclear. Trimming stripped 5 bases from V and 7 bases from J, with 17 bases between. Germline CDR1 SGHTA, CDR2 FQGNSA. The CDR3 spans 14 residues. DNA of the CDR3: TGTGCCAGCAGCCCACGGGCAGAACTCCGTGGCTACACCTTC. It translates to CASSPRAELRGYTF. Full variable domain (outside the CDR3, taken from reference TRBV7-2 and TRBJ1-2): GAGVSQSPSNKVTEKGKDVELRCDPISGHTALYWYRQSLGQGLEFLIYFQGNSAPDKSGLPSDRFSAERTGGSVSTLTIQRTQQEDSAVYLCASSPRAELRGYTFGSGTRLTVV.

V is TRBV6-5 and J is TRBJ2-5; the D gene is possibly TRBD2 (6 bases). The CDR3 runs to 12 residues. Germline V lookup: CDR1 MNHEY, CDR2 SVGAGI. With 6 bases removed from V and 5 bases from J, the gap between germline ends came to 10 bases. The CDR3 loop is CASSSTRETQYF. The CDR3, as DNA: TGTGCCAGCAGCTCGACTAGGGAGACCCAGTACTTC.

The rearrangement joins TRBV5-1 to TRBJ2-5; TRBD1 might be the D (5 bases). Germline CDR1 is SGHRS and CDR2 is YFSETQ. V lost 2 bases to trimming and J lost 2 bases, with 7 bases between them. The CDR3 covers 13 residues. CDR3 bases: TGCGCCAGCAGCTTTCAGGGACAAGAGACCCAGTACTTC. Amino acid sequence: CASSFQGQETQYF.

The gene calls are TRBV2 and TRBJ1-5; D not resolved. CDR3 size: 14 residues. V was pared by 5 bases and J by 0 bases, with 8 bases between. Per the germline V gene, CDR1 is SNHLY and CDR2 is FYNNEI. The CDR3 loop is CASSRPISNQPQHF. The DNA of the CDR3 is TGTGCCAGCAGTCGGCCGATTAGCAATCAGCCCCAGCATTTT. Using reference TRBV2 and TRBJ1-5 for the parts outside the CDR3, the full variable domain is EPEVTQTPSHQVTQMGQEVILRCVPISNHLYFYWYRQILGQKVEFLVSFYNNEISEKSEIFDDQFSVERPDGSNFTLKIRSTKLEDSAMYFCASSRPISNQPQHFGDGTRLSIL.

In nucleotides, the CDR3 is TGTGCCTGGGGCGGAACCCGGTGGGGGACTAATGAAAAACTGTTTTTT. Its protein product is CAWGGTRWGTNEKLFF. The chain employs TRBV30 and TRBJ1-4; TRBD1 might be the D (5 bases). Germline CDR1 GTSNPN, CDR2 SVGIG (reference sequence). The CDR3 runs to 16 residues. Trimming shortened V by 5 bases and J by 2 bases, and 18 bases separated the two germline ends.

This chain uses TRBV2 with TRBJ2-1; possible D gene TRBD1, 5 bases. The ends were cut back, 4 bases at V and 8 bases at J, with 12 bases in the middle. CDR1 and CDR2 (germline): SNHLY, FYNNEI. The CDR3 loop spans 13 amino acids. CDR3 residues: CASSVRQLDEQFF. In DNA, the CDR3 is TGTGCCAGCAGTGTGCGACAGCTGGATGAGCAGTTCTTC.

This chain links TRBV5-6 with TRBJ2-1, with D possibly matching TRBD1 (5 bases). CDR1 and CDR2 (germline): SGHDT, YYEEEE. Trimming left V 0 bases short and J 4 bases short, with 11 bases between. The CDR3 spans 15 residues. CDR3 bases: TGTGCCAGCAGCTTGGTGGTACCAGGGTACAATGAGCAGTTCTTC. This translates into CASSLVVPGYNEQFF.

The rearrangement uses TRBV5-1 and TRBJ2-1; D is perhaps TRBD1 (6 bases). The V end was cut by 1 base, the J end by 8 bases, with 10 bases between. CDR3 length equals 13 residues. Germline V gene lookup returns CDR1 SGHRS and CDR2 YFSETQ. CDR3 DNA sequence: TGCGCCAGCAGCTTGACACAGGGCCATGAGCAGTTCTTC. This gives the protein CASSLTQGHEQFF.

This chain uses TRBV14 with TRBJ2-5; no firm D call. The V and J ends lost 0 bases and 1 base respectively, with 3 bases between them. Per germline, CDR1 SGHDN and CDR2 FVKESK. The CDR3 consists of 13 residues. The chain's CDR3 is CASSQDLQETQYF. Written as DNA, the CDR3 is TGTGCCAGCAGCCAAGATCTCCAAGAGACCCAGTACTTC.

DNA of the CDR3: TGTGCCAGTAGTATCTTCGGGACTAGCCCCGGGGAGCTGTTTTTT. Amino acids: CASSIFGTSPGELFF. This rearrangement joins TRBV19 to TRBJ2-2; 9 bases agree with TRBD2. This CDR3 is built from 15 residues. From germline, CDR1 is LNHDA and CDR2 SQIVND (reference sequence). Unmatched junction bases numbered 5, after V lost 3 bases and J lost 6 bases.

This clone was observed a handful of times. The chain uses TRBV10-3 and TRBJ2-1; D perhaps matches TRBD1 (5 bases). The CDR3 contains 12 residues. Trimming pared 0 bases from V and 13 bases from J, leaving 10 bases between. Germline CDR1 ENHRY, CDR2 SYGVKD. The CDR3, as DNA: TGTGCCATCAGTGAGTCCGGACAACCCCAGTTCTTC. The encoded protein is CAISESGQPQFF.

The chain has TRBV29-1 and TRBJ1-2; possibly TRBD1 for D (6 bases). Per germline, CDR1 SQVTM and CDR2 ANQGSEA. This CDR3 contains 15 residues. The V and J ends lost 6 bases and 4 bases respectively, with 21 bases between them. The CDR3 DNA reads TGCAGCGTAGGTATGACAGGCGCTCTTAGCTATGGCTACACCTTC. The encoded protein is CSVGMTGALSYGYTF. The entire variable domain, with the rest obtained from reference TRBV29-1 and TRBJ1-2, is as follows: SAVISQKPSRDICQRGTSLTIQCQVDSQVTMMFWYRQQPGQSLTLIATANQGSEATYESGFVIDKFPISRPNLTFSTLTVSNMSPEDSSIYLCSVGMTGALSYGYTFGSGTRLTVV.

This clone occurred once. The chain joins TRBV2 to TRBJ2-1; 7 positions agree with TRBD2. Trimming took 7 bases from V and 5 from J; bases not matched to a gene: 8. Germline V gene lookup returns CDR1 SNHLY and CDR2 FYNNEI. The CDR3 length is 14 residues. The CDR3 region is CASNSGRGDNEQFF. CDR3 bases: TGTGCCAGCAACAGTGGGAGGGGCGACAATGAGCAGTTCTTC.